This TCR beta chain was observed in a study of regulatory T cells in long-lasting Graves disease (dated by TCRdb to about 2021). Context from the whole study: Patients with newly diagnosed Graves' disease had been on antithyroid drugs for under 3 months. A total of some 35 samples underwent TCR sequencing: some 13 from persistent and some 20 from newly diagnosed Graves' disease patients. The study was registered as a clinical trial and conducted in China. Patients with persistent Graves' disease were compared with patients with newly diagnosed Graves' disease using TCR sequencing and RNA sequencing of peripheral blood. Overall study results and their limits: Persistent disease showed preferential use of TRBV28, TRBJ1-2 and TRBJ2-5, whereas newly diagnosed disease favored TRBV20-1 and TRBJ2-1. Sequencing and analysis were limited to the TCR beta chain. More public clonotypes were shared among persistent patients (under 3,000) than among newly diagnosed patients (more than 950). The study examined only peripheral blood because the primary lesion, thyroid tissue, could not be accessed. Compared with newly diagnosed patients, patients with persistent Graves' disease had lower TCR Shannon entropy and fewer highly expanded clones, which suggests clonal expansion. The authors noted that the small sample size was a limitation that may lower accuracy.

This clonotype was recorded many times. Its antigen remains undetermined. Qualities for individual bases were not recorded, and no much larger clone is one base off. Taken from cysteine to phenylalanine, the CDR3 has 16 residues. This entry keeps only the CDR3 DNA: 48 bases, framed from base 1. From a lookup of the germline V gene (reference sequence), CDR1 and CDR2 are LNHDA and SQIVND. Trimming takes 4 bases off V and 4 bases off J; junction bases not matched to a gene: 3. Library construction relied on multiplex PCR. Sequenced using an Illumina HiSeq 4000. CDR3 regions were amplified by Arm-PCR with iRepertoire HTBI primers to construct TCR beta libraries. PCR products were gel purified before sequencing. Processing in the source paper ran as follows. Gene usage analysis of CDR3 amino acid clonotypes relied on the 62 TRBV and around 14 TRBJ segments identified across samples. COPE and FqMerger were used to merge filtered high-quality paired reads into contigs. Contigs were aligned with BLAST to IMGT TRBV, TRBD and TRBJ reference genes, and CDR3 was defined per IMGT. Highly expanded clones were defined as clonotypes with a frequency above 0.1%. Repertoire diversity was measured by Shannon entropy, and V-J evenness by the Gini coefficient. A clonotype found in more than one individual was treated as public. TCRdb reprocessing: public reads trimmed at Q25 with fastp, clones called with MiXCR, in-frame beta chains kept. Every distinct CDR3 protein forms one entry, paired with its most common genes and DNA. The V and J calls and clone size are TCRdb's, not the authors'. This sample holds approximately 300,000 distinct CDR3 sequences; approximately 20% were observed only once. More than 35% of the sample goes to the ten largest clones.

The sample's time point label is to be understood as: newly diagnosed GD, antithyroid drugs for less than 3 months. RNA was extracted from PBMCs in TRIzol for both TCR sequencing and RNA sequencing. The diagnosis of Graves' disease followed American Thyroid Association guidelines. The patients came from an endocrinology department in Xi'an, China. From each patient, approximately 10 milliliters of peripheral blood was collected into an EDTA anticoagulant tube. Ficoll Paque Plus density gradient separation was used to isolate PBMCs, and no additional T cell sorting was done. An Agilent 2100 Bioanalyzer and agarose gel were used to assess RNA quality, and a NanoDrop 2000 was used to measure RNA concentration.

The TCR was taken from a female donor with Graves disease. This material consisted of peripheral blood mononuclear cells (PBMCs), taken at new diagnosis, from a patient treated with antithyroid drugs. The chain couples TRBV19 to TRBJ2-6; a stretch of 11 junction bases matches TRBD1. The CDR3 in this case is CASSTDRGLGANVLTF. The DNA is TGTGCCAGTAGTACGGACAGGGGGCTCGGGGCCAACGTCCTGACTTTC.